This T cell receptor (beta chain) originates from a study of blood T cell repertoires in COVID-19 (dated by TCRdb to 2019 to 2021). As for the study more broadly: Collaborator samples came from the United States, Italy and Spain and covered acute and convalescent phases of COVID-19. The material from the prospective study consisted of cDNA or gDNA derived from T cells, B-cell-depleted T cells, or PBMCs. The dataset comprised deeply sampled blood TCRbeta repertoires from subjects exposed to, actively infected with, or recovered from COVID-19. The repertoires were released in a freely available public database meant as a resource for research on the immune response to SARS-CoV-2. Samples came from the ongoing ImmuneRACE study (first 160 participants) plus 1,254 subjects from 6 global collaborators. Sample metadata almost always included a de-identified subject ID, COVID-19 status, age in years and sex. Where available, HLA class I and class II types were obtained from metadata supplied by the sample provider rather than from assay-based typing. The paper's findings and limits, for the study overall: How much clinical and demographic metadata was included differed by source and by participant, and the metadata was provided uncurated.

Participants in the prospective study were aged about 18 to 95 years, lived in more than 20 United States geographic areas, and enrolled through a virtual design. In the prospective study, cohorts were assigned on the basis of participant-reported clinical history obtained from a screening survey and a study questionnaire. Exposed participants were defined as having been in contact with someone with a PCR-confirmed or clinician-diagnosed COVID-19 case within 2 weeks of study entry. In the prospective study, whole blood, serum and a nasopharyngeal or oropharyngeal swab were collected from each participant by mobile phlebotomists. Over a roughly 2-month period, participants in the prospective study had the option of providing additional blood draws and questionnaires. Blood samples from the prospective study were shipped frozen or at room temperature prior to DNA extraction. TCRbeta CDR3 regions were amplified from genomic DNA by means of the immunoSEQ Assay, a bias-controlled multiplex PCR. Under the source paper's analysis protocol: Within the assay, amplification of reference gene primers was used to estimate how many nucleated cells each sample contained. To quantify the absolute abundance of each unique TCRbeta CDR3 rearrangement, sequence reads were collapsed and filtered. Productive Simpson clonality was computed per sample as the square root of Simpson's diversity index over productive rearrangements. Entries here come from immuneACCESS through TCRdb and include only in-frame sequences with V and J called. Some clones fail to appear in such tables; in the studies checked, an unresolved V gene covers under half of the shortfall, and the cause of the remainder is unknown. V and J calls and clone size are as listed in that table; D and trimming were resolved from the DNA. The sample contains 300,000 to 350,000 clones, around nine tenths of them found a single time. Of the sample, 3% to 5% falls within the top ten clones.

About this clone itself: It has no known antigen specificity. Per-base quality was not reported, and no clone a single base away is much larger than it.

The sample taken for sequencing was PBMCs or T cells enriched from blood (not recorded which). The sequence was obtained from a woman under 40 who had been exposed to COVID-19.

The CDR3 reads as follows: CASSDRGPNEKLFF. In nucleotides, the sequence is TGTGCCAGCAGTGACAGGGGACCAAATGAAAAACTGTTTTTT. The V and J genes are TRBV2 and TRBJ1-4; 6 matching bases give a weak D call of TRBD1. The CDR3 numbers 14 residues from cysteine through phenylalanine. Only the CDR3 part of the read is kept: 42 bases, read in frame from the first base. CDR1 and CDR2 were assigned from the germline V gene as SNHLY and FYNNEI. Between the V and J ends, shortened by 3 bases and 5 bases respectively, the junction contains 10 bases.